This TCR beta chain was identified in a study of cytomegalovirus exposure and HLA in healthy donors. About the study: Some 90 million unique TCRs from HLA-typed donors were held in an early data release. General study points: Trimming of TCR beta V- and J-genes showed a link, identified in a later analysis, to a missense DCLRE1C variant. Sequencing likely caused a cluster of highly shared sequence variants.

The PCR made use of 60 Vbeta and 13 Jbeta primers. Libraries were prepared by immunoSEQ multiplex PCR; TCRdb keeps only in-frame clonotypes and omits some of them. The table includes about 120,000 clones, about 80% detected once. In this sample, this clone turned up once. Antigen unknown. Between the trimmed V and J ends, which lost 2 bases and 7 bases, there was a span of 14 bases. CDR1 LGHNT and CDR2 FRNRAP come from the germline V gene. The CDR3 is 14 residues long. This sequence originates from a woman between 40 and 50 years old in good health and CMV-seropositive. Sequenced material: PBMCs. The chain has TRBV12-5 and TRBJ1-1; D remains unclear. DNA for the CDR3: TGTGCTAGTGGTTTGCCACGGAGGTACGGTGAAGCTTTCTTT. This sequence encodes CASGLPRRYGEAFF.